One and the same sample provided the 9 T cell receptor beta chains below, sequenced in a study of shared clonotypes between healthy human individuals. The assay was immunoSEQ multiplex PCR, and TCRdb's table has in-frame clones only and misses some. In the table there are approximately 510,000 clones, roughly 78% of which are singletons. What was sequenced was PBMCs. The receptors derive from a woman in her forties in good health. Some clones in this sample may be carry-over from other donors' samples.

The rearrangement joins TRBV4-1 to TRBJ1-4, with 9 positions matching TRBD1. Germline values: CDR1 MGHRA, CDR2 YSYEKL. The CDR3 is 14 residues long. After removal of 8 bases from V and 9 bases from J, the junction contained 10 bases not matched to a gene. The CDR3 loop reads CASGRRQGDQKLFF. The CDR3 nucleotides are TGCGCCAGCGGACGCCGACAGGGGGATCAAAAACTGTTTTTT.

This clone showed up just a few times. The V and J genes are TRBV4-3 and TRBJ1-4, with TRBD1 identical over 7 bases. V lost 1 base to trimming and J lost 10 bases; unmatched junction nucleotides: 9. CDR1 LGHNA and CDR2 YSLEER come from the germline V gene. This CDR3 region has 15 residues. For the CDR3, the DNA is TGCGCCAGCAGCCAAGGGACAGGCCGGGAGGTAAAACTGTTTTTT. Protein sequence: CASSQGTGREVKLFF.

The chain uses TRBV11-2 and TRBJ1-1; 8 nucleotides line up with TRBD1. The CDR3 sequence is 16 residues long. Germline lookup yields CDR1 SGHAT and CDR2 FQNNGV. The trim removed 3 bases at V and 6 bases at J, leaving 12 bases unmatched. The CDR3 nucleotides read TGTGCCAGCAGCTTGACTTCAGGGGGCTGGTTCGCTGAAGCTTTCTTT. Amino acids: CASSLTSGGWFAEAFF.

The rearrangement links TRBV7-7 to TRBJ2-7; 8 positions agree with TRBD1. CDR1 is SSHAT, CDR2 FNYEAQ, per germline (reference sequence). Trimming took 5 bases from V and 3 from J; bases not matched to a gene: 3. The CDR3 extends over 13 amino acids. The CDR3 region is CASSPGQGYEQYF. As DNA, the CDR3 is TGTGCCAGCAGCCCTGGACAGGGCTACGAGCAGTACTTC.

V and J are TRBV7-2 and TRBJ2-3; the D is unclear. This CDR3 is built from 12 residues. Per germline, CDR1 SGHTA and CDR2 FQGNSA. V lost 2 bases to trimming and J lost 6 bases, with 6 bases between them. This CDR3 reads CASSLNFDTQYF. CDR3 sequence (DNA): TGTGCCAGCAGCTTAAATTTTGATACGCAGTATTTT.

This clone has a single count. The chain uses TRBV5-1 and TRBJ2-5; D remains unclear. With 4 bases removed from V and 5 bases from J, the gap between germline ends came to 12 bases. CDR3 size: 13 residues. The germline gives CDR1 SGHRS, CDR2 YFSETQ. This CDR3 reads CASSVWVGETQYF. DNA for the CDR3: TGCGCCAGCAGCGTCTGGGTTGGGGAGACCCAGTACTTC.

V is TRBV5-1 and J is TRBJ2-3, with 9 nucleotides matching TRBD2. With 0 bases clipped from V and 7 bases from J, the junction kept 9 bases outside the gene matches. The CDR3 is 16 residues long. Germline-derived CDR1 and CDR2 are SGHRS and YFSETQ. The CDR3 here is CASSLALAGEGNTQYF. CDR3 nucleotides: TGCGCCAGCAGCTTGGCTTTAGCGGGAGAAGGAAATACGCAGTATTTT.

This chain uses TRBV27 with TRBJ1-4; D is possibly TRBD1 (6 bases). Between the trimmed V and J ends, which lost 5 bases and 5 bases, there was a span of 15 bases. The CDR3 totals 15 residues. CDR1 MNHEY and CDR2 SMNVEV come from the germline V gene (reference sequence). The CDR3 loop is CASSRSGDWNEKLFF. In nucleotides, the CDR3 is TGTGCCAGCAGTCGCTCAGGGGACTGGAATGAAAAACTGTTTTTT.

This chain links TRBV5-1 with TRBJ2-7; D is uncertain. CDR1 SGHRS and CDR2 YFSETQ come from the germline V gene. The V and J ends lost 3 bases and 3 bases respectively, with 13 bases between them. CDR3 size: 14 residues. Written as DNA, the CDR3 is TGCGCCAGCAGCTCTCGCCCTCACCACTACGAGCAGTACTTC. Translating gives CASSSRPHHYEQYF.